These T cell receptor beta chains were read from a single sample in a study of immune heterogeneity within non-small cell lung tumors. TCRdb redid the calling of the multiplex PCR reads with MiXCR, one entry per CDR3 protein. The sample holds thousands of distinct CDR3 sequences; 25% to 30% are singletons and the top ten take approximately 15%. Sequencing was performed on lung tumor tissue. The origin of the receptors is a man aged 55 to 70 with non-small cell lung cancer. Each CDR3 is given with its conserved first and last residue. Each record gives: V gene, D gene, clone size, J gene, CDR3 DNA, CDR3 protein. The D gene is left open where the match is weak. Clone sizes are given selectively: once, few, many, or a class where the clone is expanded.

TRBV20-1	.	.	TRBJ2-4	TGCAGTGCTAGAGATCCGAGCGGTTACCGGGGGAACATTCAGTACTTC	CSARDPSGYRGNIQYF
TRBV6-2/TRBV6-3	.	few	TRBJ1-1	TGTGCCAGCAGTTATGCTGGGTCTAACACTGAAGCTTTCTTT	CASSYAGSNTEAFF
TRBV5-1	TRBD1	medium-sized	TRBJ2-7	TGCGCCAGCAGCTTCCCCCGGGACAGGGGTCCCTACGAGCAGTACTTC	CASSFPRDRGPYEQYF
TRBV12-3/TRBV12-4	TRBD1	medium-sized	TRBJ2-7	TGTGCCAGCAGTCTGACAGGGGCCTACGAGCAGTACTTC	CASSLTGAYEQYF
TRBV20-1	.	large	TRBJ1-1	TGCAGTGCTATTTCGGTGAGATTGAACACTGAAGCTTTCTTT	CSAISVRLNTEAFF
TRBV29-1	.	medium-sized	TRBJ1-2	TGCAGCGTTGACGCCTGGGGGACACACTATGGCTACACCTTC	CSVDAWGTHYGYTF
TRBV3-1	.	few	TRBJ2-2	TGTGCCAGCAGCCTGGGGGACGGGGAGCTGTTTTTT	CASSLGDGELFF
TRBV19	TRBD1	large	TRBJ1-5	TGTGCCAGTAGGATTAGGTTGGGGACAGGGAGCAATCAGCCCCAGCATTTT	CASRIRLGTGSNQPQHF
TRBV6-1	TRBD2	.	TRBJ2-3	TGTGCCAGCAGCGACTTAGCGGGGAGCACAGATACGCAGTATTTT	CASSDLAGSTDTQYF
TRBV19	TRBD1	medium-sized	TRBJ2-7	TGTGCCAGTAGTATTGACAGGGGCTACGAGCAGTACTTC	CASSIDRGYEQYF
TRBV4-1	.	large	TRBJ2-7	TGCGCCAGCAGCCGGACCTACCAGAGCTCCTACGAGCAGTACTTC	CASSRTYQSSYEQYF
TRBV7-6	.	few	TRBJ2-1	TGTGCCAGCAGCTCAACCCCGACCGGGAGTAAAGGGAATGAGCAGTTCTTC	CASSSTPTGSKGNEQFF
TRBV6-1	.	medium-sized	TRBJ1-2	TGTGCCAGCATCGCGGGAGGGACCTATGGCTACACCTTC	CASIAGGTYGYTF
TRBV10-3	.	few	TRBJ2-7	TGTGCCACCCAAGGACCTTCCTACGAGCAGTACTTC	CATQGPSYEQYF
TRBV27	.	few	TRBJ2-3	TGTGCCAGCAGTTCCCCGGGACGGTACACAGATACGCAGTATTTT	CASSSPGRYTDTQYF
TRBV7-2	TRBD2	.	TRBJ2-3	TGTGCCAGCAGGCCGACTAGCGGGGAGGCAGATACGCAGTATTTT	CASRPTSGEADTQYF
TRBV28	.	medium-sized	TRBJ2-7	TGTGCCAGCAGTTTAGAGGGGTTCTCCTACGAGCAGTACTTC	CASSLEGFSYEQYF
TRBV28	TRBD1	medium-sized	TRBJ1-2	TGTGCCAGCAGTTCTTCTGGGACAGGGGGATTGGCTAACTATGGCTACACCTTC	CASSSSGTGGLANYGYTF
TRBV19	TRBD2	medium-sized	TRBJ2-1	TGTGCCAGTAGACCTAGCGGGAGAAATAGAGTGGATGAGCAGTTCTTC	CASRPSGRNRVDEQFF
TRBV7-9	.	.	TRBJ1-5	TGTGCCAGCAGCCAAAGGGATCAGCCCCAGCATTTT	CASSQRDQPQHF
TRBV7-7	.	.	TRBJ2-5	TGTGCTAGCAGCCCGTCGGCGGAACAAGAGACCCAGTACTTC	CASSPSAEQETQYF
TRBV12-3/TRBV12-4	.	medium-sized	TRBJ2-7	TGTGCCAGCAGTTTGGGTAGGGCCCCCTCCGAGCAGTACTTC	CASSLGRAPSEQYF
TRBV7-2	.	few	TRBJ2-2	TGTGCCAGCAGCTTAGCCTCCTCTGGTGCCGGGGAGCTGTTTTTT	CASSLASSGAGELFF
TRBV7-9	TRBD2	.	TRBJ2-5	TGTGCCAGCAGCTTCGGTGGCGGGAGGGAAGGTACCCAGTACTTC	CASSFGGGREGTQYF
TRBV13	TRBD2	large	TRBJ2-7	TGTGCCAGCAGCCTCAGGACTAGCGGACCCTACGAGCAGTACTTC	CASSLRTSGPYEQYF
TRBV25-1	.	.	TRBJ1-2	TGTGCCAGATGGACATTCTATGGCTACACCTTC	CARWTFYGYTF
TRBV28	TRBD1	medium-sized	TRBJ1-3	TGTGCCAGCACTAAACGGGGCGGACAGGGGGAAAAGTCTGGAAACACCATATATTTT	CASTKRGGQGEKSGNTIYF
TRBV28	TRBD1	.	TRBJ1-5	TGTGCCAGCAGCAACAGGGGCCCCCAGGGGCCCCAGCATTTT	CASSNRGPQGPQHF
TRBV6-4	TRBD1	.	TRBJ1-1	TGTGCCAGCAAAACGACAGGGGGGGACACTGAAGCTTTCTTT	CASKTTGGDTEAFF
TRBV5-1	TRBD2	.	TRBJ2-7	TGCGCCAGCAGCTTTTCTCCCCAAGGTCGAATGGCGGGAGGGCCCAACGAGCAGTACTTC	CASSFSPQGRMAGGPNEQYF
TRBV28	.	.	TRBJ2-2	TGTGCCAGCAGTTTATTGGGTAACGGGGAGCTGTTTTTT	CASSLLGNGELFF
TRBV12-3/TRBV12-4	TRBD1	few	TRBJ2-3	TGTGCCAGCAGTTTAGGACAGGGCCGCACAGATACGCAGTATTTT	CASSLGQGRTDTQYF
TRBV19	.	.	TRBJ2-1	TGTACCAGTAGTATATTCGCGGGGCCCTACAATGAGCAGTTCTTC	CTSSIFAGPYNEQFF
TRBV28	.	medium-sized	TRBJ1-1	TGTGCCAGCAGTCGGTACTCCATGAACACTGAAGCTTTCTTT	CASSRYSMNTEAFF
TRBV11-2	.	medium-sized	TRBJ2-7	TGTGCCAGCAGCCGCTACCAGGACGGGTCCTACGAGCAGTACTTC	CASSRYQDGSYEQYF
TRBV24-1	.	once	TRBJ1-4	TGTGCCACCGGGACCGGAGCAACTAATGAAAAACTGTTTTTT	CATGTGATNEKLFF
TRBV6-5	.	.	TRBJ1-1	TGTGCCAGCAGTTACGGGGGGGCTTTTACTGAAGCTTTCTTT	CASSYGGAFTEAFF
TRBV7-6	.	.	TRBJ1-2	TGTGCCAGCAGCTTAGCGGCAGGCCCTAACTATGGCTACACCTTC	CASSLAAGPNYGYTF
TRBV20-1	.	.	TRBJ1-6	TGCAGTACTGAAGAGGGTGGCAGGGCTAATTCACCCCTCCACTTT	CSTEEGGRANSPLHF
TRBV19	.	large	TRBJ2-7	TGTGCCGGATCCCCGGACTCAGGATGCTACGAGCAGTACTTC	CAGSPDSGCYEQYF
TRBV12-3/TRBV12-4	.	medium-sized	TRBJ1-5	TGTGCCAGCAGTTTAACGGGGAGCGGGGATCAGCCCCAGCATTTT	CASSLTGSGDQPQHF
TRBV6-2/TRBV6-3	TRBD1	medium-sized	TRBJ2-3	TGTGCCAGCAGAAGACAGGGTACAGATACGCAGTATTTT	CASRRQGTDTQYF
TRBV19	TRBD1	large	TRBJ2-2	TGTGCCAGTGACAGGGCGAACACCGGGGAGCTGTTTTTT	CASDRANTGELFF
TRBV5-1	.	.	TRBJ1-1	TGCGCCAGCAGCCTGGACAGCAACACTGAAGCTTTCTTT	CASSLDSNTEAFF
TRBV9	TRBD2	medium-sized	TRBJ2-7	TGTGCCAGCAGCGTTCTAGCGGGAGGGCCCTACGAGCAGTACTTC	CASSVLAGGPYEQYF
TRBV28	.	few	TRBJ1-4	TGTGCCAGCAGTTCGGGAACAGGGCCTAATGAAAAACTGTTTTTT	CASSSGTGPNEKLFF
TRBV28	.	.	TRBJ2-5	TGTGCCAGCAGTCCCCAGGGGGGAGAGACCCAGTACTTC	CASSPQGGETQYF
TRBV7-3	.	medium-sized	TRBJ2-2	TGTGCCAGCAGCTTAACGGGCTCCTCTCGGGGCGCCGGGGAGCTGTTTTTT	CASSLTGSSRGAGELFF
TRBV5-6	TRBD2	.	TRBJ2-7	TGTGCCAGCAGCTTTACTAGCGGGAGTATGAACGAGCAGTACTTC	CASSFTSGSMNEQYF
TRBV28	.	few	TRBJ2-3	TGTGCCAGCAGTTTGTGGCCAGTCGACGCGCCAGGTGATACGCAGTATTTT	CASSLWPVDAPGDTQYF
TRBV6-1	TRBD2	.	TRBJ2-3	TGTGCCAGCAGTGATGTGGCTAGCGGGAGGTTGGGCACAGATACGCAGTATTTT	CASSDVASGRLGTDTQYF
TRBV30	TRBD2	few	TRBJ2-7	TGTGCCTGGAGTACAACTAGCGGGAGTAACTACGAGCAGTACTTC	CAWSTTSGSNYEQYF
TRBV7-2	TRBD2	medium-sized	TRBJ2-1	TGTGCCAGCAGCCCATGGACTAGCGAATCCTACAATGAGCAGTTCTTC	CASSPWTSESYNEQFF
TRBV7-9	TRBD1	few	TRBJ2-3	TGTGCCAGCAGCTTAGGACAGGGGGCGGAAGATACGCAGTATTTT	CASSLGQGAEDTQYF
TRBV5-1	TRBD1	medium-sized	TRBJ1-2	TGCGCCAGCAGCTCGACAGGGGCAGGGGGGTATGGCTACACCTTC	CASSSTGAGGYGYTF
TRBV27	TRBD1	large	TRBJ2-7	TGTGCCAGCAGTTTAAGTGGACAGGGGGCCACCTACGAGCAGTACTTC	CASSLSGQGATYEQYF
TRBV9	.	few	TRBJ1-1	TGTGCCAGCAGCGTAGTCGGTGTCTGGACTGAAGCTTTCTTT	CASSVVGVWTEAFF
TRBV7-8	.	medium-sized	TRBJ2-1	TGTGCCAGCAGCCCCACTATGGGGGGCTCCTACAATGAGCAGTTCTTC	CASSPTMGGSYNEQFF
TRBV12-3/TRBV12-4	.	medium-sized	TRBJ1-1	TGTGCCAGCACCGAGACATCCCCGGGGACTGAAGCTTTCTTT	CASTETSPGTEAFF